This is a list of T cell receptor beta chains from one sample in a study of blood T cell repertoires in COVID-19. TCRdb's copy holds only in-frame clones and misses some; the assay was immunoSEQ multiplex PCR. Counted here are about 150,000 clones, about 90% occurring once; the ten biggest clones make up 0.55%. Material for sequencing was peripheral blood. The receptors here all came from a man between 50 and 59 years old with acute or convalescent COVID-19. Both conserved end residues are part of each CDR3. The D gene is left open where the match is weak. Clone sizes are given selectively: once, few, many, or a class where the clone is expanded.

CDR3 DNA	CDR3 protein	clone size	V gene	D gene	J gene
TGTGCCACTGAGGGTGGAATCCGGGATTCACCCCTCCACTTT	CATEGGIRDSPLHF	NA	TRBV2	NA	TRBJ1-6
TGTGCCAGCAGCTTAGTGGGGGCGTACACCGGGGAGCTGTTTTTT	CASSLVGAYTGELFF	NA	TRBV7-8	NA	TRBJ2-2
TGTGCCAGCTCCTTCGTCGGGTTCCCTGGCAATCAGCCCCAGCATTTT	CASSFVGFPGNQPQHF	NA	TRBV28	NA	TRBJ1-5
TGTGCCAGTAGTATAGGGACTAGCGGATACAATGAGCAGTTCTTC	CASSIGTSGYNEQFF	once	TRBV19	TRBD2	TRBJ2-1
TGTGCCAGCAGTTACCAGGGTCCCTACGAGCAGTACTTC	CASSYQGPYEQYF	NA	TRBV6-5	NA	TRBJ2-7
TGTGCCAGCTCGGGACAGGGCAGTTACGAGCAGTACTTC	CASSGQGSYEQYF	NA	TRBV6-6	TRBD1	TRBJ2-7
TGTGCCAGTAGGGAGACAGCCGATAACACTGAAGCTTTCTTT	CASRETADNTEAFF	NA	TRBV19	NA	TRBJ1-1
TGTGCCAGCAGGCGACGGGGGGGCGCAGATACGCAGTATTTT	CASRRRGGADTQYF	NA	TRBV27	TRBD2	TRBJ2-3
TGTGCCAGCAGTCTTTCAGGGGGCACTGAAGCTTTCTTT	CASSLSGGTEAFF	NA	TRBV6-6	TRBD1	TRBJ1-1
TGTGCCAGCAGCCATTCACAGGGAGCCCTCCACTTT	CASSHSQGALHF	NA	TRBV3-1/TRBV3-2	NA	TRBJ1-6
TGTGCCAGCAGCTTGTTAGCGGGAGTGGGTGAGCAGTTCTTC	CASSLLAGVGEQFF	NA	TRBV5-4	TRBD2	TRBJ2-1
TGTGCCTGGAGTGTCGGACTAGCGGGAGGGGATGAGCAGTTCTTC	CAWSVGLAGGDEQFF	NA	TRBV30	TRBD2	TRBJ2-1
TGTGCCCATGGTCCGGGACAGGGGGTCACAGATACGCAGTATTTT	CAHGPGQGVTDTQYF	NA	TRBV6-5	TRBD1	TRBJ2-3
TGTGCCAGTGGGGCAGAACAGGGGTACAATCAGCCCCAGCATTTT	CASGAEQGYNQPQHF	NA	TRBV2	TRBD1	TRBJ1-5
TGTGCCAGCAGCGATCCGGGACTCACCTACAATGAGCAGTTCTTC	CASSDPGLTYNEQFF	NA	TRBV6-2/TRBV6-3	NA	TRBJ2-1
TGTGCCATCAGTGGGGACAGGGTGGGTTCACCCCTCCACTTT	CAISGDRVGSPLHF	NA	TRBV10-3	TRBD1	TRBJ1-6
TGTGCCACCAGCAGAGATCGGGAGGCTCTGCTCGGTAATCAGCCCCAGCATTTT	CATSRDREALLGNQPQHF	NA	TRBV15	NA	TRBJ1-5
TGCGCCAGTTTTTCCGGGACACCCGGTTTAGAGCTGTTTTTT	CASFSGTPGLELFF	NA	TRBV5-1	NA	TRBJ2-2
TGTGCCAGCAGCCTGGACAGCCAAGAGACCCAGTACTTC	CASSLDSQETQYF	few	TRBV6-2/TRBV6-3	NA	TRBJ2-5
TGCAGTGCTAGTTCCTCACAGGGGAGCTCCTACGAGCAGTACTTC	CSASSSQGSSYEQYF	NA	TRBV20-1	TRBD1	TRBJ2-7
TGTGCCAGTAGTACGGCCCGGACAGGGGGGGGGTTTGGCAATCAGCCCCAGCATTTT	CASSTARTGGGFGNQPQHF	once	TRBV19	TRBD1	TRBJ1-5
TGTGCCAGCAGGACAGGGGGCACTGAAGCTTTCTTT	CASRTGGTEAFF	NA	TRBV28	TRBD1	TRBJ1-1
TGTGCCAGCAGTCCCGCGGACAGTGCCTATGGCTACACCTTC	CASSPADSAYGYTF	NA	TRBV27	NA	TRBJ1-2